This T cell receptor (beta chain) was sequenced for a study of CD8 T cells in ankylosing spondylitis (dated by TCRdb to the late 2010s). With regard to the full study: The study set out to find disease-linked TCR variants by profiling T cell receptor beta repertoires in ankylosing spondylitis patients and healthy donors. In total, the full study cohort was made up of roughly 110 healthy donors and 25 ankylosing spondylitis patients. Peripheral blood was sampled, and synovial fluid was also collected from ankylosing spondylitis patients. Broad study findings and their caveats: A CD8+ phenotype was shown by the disease-linked clones, which were found at relatively low frequencies in peripheral blood. Blood from ankylosing spondylitis patients appeared to be characterized by a TCR beta motif composed of several highly homologous amino acid variants. The disease-linked clones were reported as significantly enriched in matched synovial fluid samples from ankylosing spondylitis patients. Some motif variants were previously reported in synovial fluid and blood of reactive arthritis patients, suggesting common disease-initiation mechanisms.

Sequencing was performed on an Illumina HiSeq 2500. Quantitative 5'-RACE with molecular barcodes was used to prepare TCR beta libraries. The paper's processing steps were these. To identify disease-linked TCR variants, a new computational method was used, one built on a probabilistic model of VDJ rearrangement. TCRdb trimmed public reads at Q25 via fastp, called clones via MiXCR and kept in-frame beta chains. Rows with a matching CDR3 protein are joined into one entry that keeps the most common DNA and genes. TCRdb, not the authors, supplied the V and J calls. The sample table lists a few hundred thousand distinct CDR3 sequences, approximately 12% of them with a count of one. Approximately 6.6% of the sample goes to the ten largest clones. Reading from cysteine to phenylalanine, the CDR3 counts 17 amino acids. The only DNA kept is the CDR3, 51 bases in frame from the first base. The germline V and J ends show losses of 4 bases and 8 bases respectively, and no gene match explains 15 bases of the junction.

This clonotype was picked up many times. No cognate antigen has been identified for it. Base-call qualities are not available, and no considerably larger clone is one nucleotide away. This TCR came from a male donor with ankylosing spondylitis or in good health (not recorded which). Sequencing used blood, either unsorted or a sorted T cell fraction (not recorded which). The chain joins TRBV12-3 or TRBV12-4 to TRBJ2-1; the central 9 bases match TRBD2. The DNA is TGTGCCAGCAGTTGTTGGAAAACCCTAGCGGGATACGATGAGCAGTTCTTC. Its translation reads: CASSCWKTLAGYDEQFF.